This T cell receptor (beta chain) was recorded in a study of chemoradiotherapy in HPV16-positive cancers. In the study overall: Functional T-cell assays on a couple of HPV16-positive patients' cells defined candidate HPV-specific clones and common TCR motifs. Study findings and constraints: In HPV16-positive patients, HPV-responsive T-cell expansion tracked better recurrence-free survival. Functional assays defining HPV-specific T cells used only a couple of HPV16-positive patients. Candidate HPV-specific clones and E7-related TCR motifs grew in tumor during treatment.

Concerning this clone itself: Its antigen is as yet unknown.

This CDR3 contains 16 residues. Trimming took off 4 bases at V and 2 bases at J, with 17 bases between the two ends. The germline gives CDR1 LNHDA, CDR2 SQIVND (reference sequence). The method was immunoSEQ multiplex PCR; TCRdb's version includes in-frame clones alone and lacks a portion of them. The table has just over 800 clones, around 77% seen once. This sequence originates from a human donor with HPV-associated anogenital cancer. The chain recombines TRBV19 with TRBJ1-2, with a possible D match to TRBD1 (6 bases). Sequencing used tumor tissue, obtained from a patient who underwent chemoradiotherapy. The CDR3, as DNA: TGTGCCAGTAGTAGGGAGGGGGACCCATCGAACTATGGCTACACCTTC. This codes for CASSREGDPSNYGYTF.